Listed here are 3 T cell receptor beta chains from one sample, sequenced in a study of CXCR3-negative and CXCR3-positive naive CD8 T cells. Whole-study results and caveats: CXCR3-expressing naive cells carried TRB CDR3s more hydrophobic than those of CXCR3-negative naive cells.

These receptors' antigens are unknown. The TRB libraries of cDNA were built by UMI-labeled 5' RACE. TCRdb reprocessed the 5' RACE reads, keeping one entry per CDR3 protein, no DNA. Its clone listing holds 120,000 or so distinct CDR3 sequences. Sample: naive CXCR3+ CD8+ T cells from blood. Noted subset: CD45RO-CCR7+CD27+CD95- naive CD8+ T cells expressing CXCR3 (TNR3+). These receptors were taken from a human donor in good health. Some clones in this sample may be carry-over from other donors' samples.

V usage is TRBV5-8 and J usage is TRBJ2-7; the TRBD2 assignment by TCRdb is unverifiable without DNA. CDR1 SGHTS and CDR2 YDEGEE come from the germline V gene. The CDR3 extends over 13 amino acids. The CDR3 protein is CASSLSGAAEQYF.

The chain joins TRBV12-3 or TRBV12-4 to TRBJ1-1. The CDR3 spans 14 residues. The CDR3 here is CASSPFDAGTEAFF.

V and J are TRBV4-1 and TRBJ2-2. This CDR3 has 17 amino acids. CDR1 is MGHRA and CDR2 is YSYEKL in the germline V gene. The CDR3 protein is CASSQGQFPVDTGELFF.